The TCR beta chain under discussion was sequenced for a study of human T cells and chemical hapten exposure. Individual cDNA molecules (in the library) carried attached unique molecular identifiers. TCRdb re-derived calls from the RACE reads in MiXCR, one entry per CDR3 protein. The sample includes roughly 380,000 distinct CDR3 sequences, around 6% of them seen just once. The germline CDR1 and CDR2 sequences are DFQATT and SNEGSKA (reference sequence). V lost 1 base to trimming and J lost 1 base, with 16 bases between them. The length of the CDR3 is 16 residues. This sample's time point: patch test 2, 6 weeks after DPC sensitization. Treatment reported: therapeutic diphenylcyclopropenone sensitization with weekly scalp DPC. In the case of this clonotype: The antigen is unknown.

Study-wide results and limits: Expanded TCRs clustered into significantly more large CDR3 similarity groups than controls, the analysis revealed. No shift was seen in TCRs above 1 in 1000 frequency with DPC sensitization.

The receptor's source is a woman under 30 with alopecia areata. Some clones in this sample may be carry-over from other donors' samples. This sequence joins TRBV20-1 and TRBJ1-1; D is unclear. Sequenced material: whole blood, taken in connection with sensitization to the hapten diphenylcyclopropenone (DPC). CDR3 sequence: CSARVRSWYSNTEAFF. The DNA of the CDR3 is TGCAGTGCTAGAGTCAGGAGTTGGTACTCGAACACTGAAGCTTTCTTT.